These 22 T cell receptor beta chains were all obtained from the same sample, sequenced in a study of post-analysis software for immune sequencing data. These receptors have no known antigen. Every TCR beta cDNA library bore unique molecular identifiers. TCRdb re-analysed the PCR reads in MiXCR, keeping a single row per CDR3 protein. Of about 540,000 distinct CDR3 sequences detected, approximately 31% appear once; the ten largest clones hold 6%. Findings of the study overall: A handful of TRBV segments (TRBV5-6, TRBV5-1 and TRBV20-1 among them) occurred more frequently in patients than in controls.

The material sequenced was blood. The receptors stem from a girl aged 2-17 years with multiple sclerosis.

V usage is TRBV5-1 and J usage is TRBJ1-1; 7 bases map to TRBD1. Trimming cost V 5 bases and J 2 bases; bases outside gene matches: 6. The CDR3 runs to 14 residues. From germline, CDR1 is SGHRS and CDR2 YFSETQ. This CDR3 is CASRGGLDNTEAFF. The DNA of the CDR3 is TGCGCCAGCAGAGGGGGCCTGGATAACACTGAAGCTTTCTTT.

A few counts support this clonotype. The CDR3 DNA follows: TGCGCCAGCAGCTTGGCCACGAGGGTTGGCCAGCATTTT. Encoded protein: CASSLATRVGQHF. The chain is built from TRBV5-1 and TRBJ1-5; no clear D gene. CDR1 is SGHRS, CDR2 YFSETQ, per germline. The CDR3 has 13 amino acids. V lost 0 bases to trimming and J lost 12 bases, with 13 bases between them.

This clonotype was seen many times. This chain joins TRBV20-1 and TRBJ2-1; D might be TRBD2 (7 bases). Trimming stripped 6 bases from V and 3 bases from J, with 18 bases between. The CDR3 runs to 15 residues. Germline V CDR1 and CDR2: DFQATT, SNEGSKA (reference sequence). The CDR3 DNA is TGCAGTGCCCGGGAGGCGGGGGCCGTCTACAATGAGCAGTTCTTC. Amino acid sequence: CSAREAGAVYNEQFF.

This sequence joins TRBV5-1 and TRBJ2-3; 7 bases agree with TRBD2. CDR1 SGHRS and CDR2 YFSETQ come from the germline V gene. The CDR3 sequence is 13 residues long. V trimming: 9 bases; J trimming: 1 base; junction bases outside the gene matches: 5. The CDR3 here is CATSSGGTDTQYF. Written as DNA, the CDR3 is TGCGCCACCTCAAGCGGGGGCACAGATACGCAGTATTTT.

The chain links TRBV19 to TRBJ1-6; D unclear. Germline lookup yields CDR1 LNHDA and CDR2 SQIVND (reference sequence). V shed 1 base and J shed 13 bases, with 14 bases lying between them. The CDR3 runs 14 residues. CDR3 sequence: CASSIGGRSAPLHF. The DNA of the CDR3 is TGTGCCAGTAGTATAGGCGGTCGGTCCGCCCCCCTCCACTTT.

The chain combines TRBV6-5 with TRBJ2-1; perhaps TRBD1 as D (6 bases). The germline gives CDR1 MNHEY, CDR2 SVGAGI. With 6 bases removed from V and 0 bases from J, the gap between germline ends came to 12 bases. CDR3 size: 15 residues. The CDR3 protein is CASRTSQGSYNEQFF. CDR3 bases: TGTGCCAGCAGAACCTCACAGGGCTCCTACAATGAGCAGTTCTTC.

The rearrangement links TRBV5-1 to TRBJ2-7; 7 bases are shared with TRBD1. This CDR3 is built from 14 residues. Germline V gene lookup returns CDR1 SGHRS and CDR2 YFSETQ. The V and J ends lost 3 bases and 4 bases, in that order; junction bases with no gene match: 7. CDR3 bases: TGCGCCAGCAGCTCGACAGGGACCGGTTACGAGCAGTACTTC. Translation: CASSSTGTGYEQYF.

This clonotype was recorded a few times. The chain's CDR3 is CASSQDRGLGDETQYF. The CDR3 nucleotides read TGTGCCAGCAGCCAGGACAGGGGGCTGGGTGATGAGACCCAGTACTTC. V usage is TRBV12-3 or TRBV12-4 and J usage is TRBJ2-5; 11 nucleotides align to TRBD1. The CDR3 length is 16 residues. The V gene end was trimmed by 6 bases and the J gene end by 5 bases; junction bases not matched to a gene: 11.

V gene TRBV12-3 or TRBV12-4 combines with J gene TRBJ2-3; 7 nucleotides match TRBD2. V dropped 3 bases and J dropped 8; count of bases not matched to a gene: 11. The CDR3 sequence is 15 residues long. CDR3 in DNA: TGTGCCAGCAGTTTCTCCGAGGGAGGGAAAGCTACGCAGTATTTT. This encodes CASSFSEGGKATQYF.

The chain is built from TRBV28 and TRBJ1-5; no firm D call. The CDR3 runs 17 residues. Germline V gene sequence: CDR1 MDHEN, CDR2 SYDVKM. The ends were cut back, 5 bases at V and 0 bases at J, with 17 bases in the middle. CDR3 sequence: CASSPYWSTDSNQPQHF. CDR3 nucleotide sequence: TGTGCCAGCAGTCCTTACTGGAGTACTGATAGCAATCAGCCCCAGCATTTT.

This clonotype turned up a few times. The genes are TRBV6-2 or TRBV6-3 and TRBJ1-2; 7 positions match TRBD1. Germline assignment: CDR1 MNHEY and CDR2 SVGEGT. The CDR3 contains 12 residues. V lost 5 bases, J lost 8 bases, and 5 bases stayed unmatched. CDR3 sequence: CASSQGTDGYTF. CDR3 nucleotide sequence: TGTGCCAGCAGTCAGGGGACAGACGGCTACACCTTC.

This clonotype was detected many times. In nucleotides, the CDR3 is TGTGCCACGGGGTGGGGAGAGACCCAGTACTTC. Its translation: CATGWGETQYF. The rearrangement links TRBV28 to TRBJ2-5, with D possibly TRBD2 on 5 matching bases. Germline-derived CDR1 and CDR2 are MDHEN and SYDVKM. The V gene lost 10 bases and the J gene lost 4 bases, with 10 bases spanning the gap. This CDR3 contains 11 residues.

To note about this clonotype: This is likely a read error, given that the CDR3 carries no conserved phenylalanine or tryptophan at its end. This chain uses TRBV20-1 with TRBJ1-5; D is undetermined. V was trimmed by 5 bases and J by 0 bases, leaving 20 bases between them. Germline assignment: CDR1 DFQATT and CDR2 SNEGSKA (reference sequence). This CDR3 region has 17 residues. The CDR3 region is CSASLSRRAYSNQPQHL. The CDR3 nucleotides read TGCAGTGCTTCTCTTTCCAGGAGGGCGTATAGCAATCAGCCCCAGCATTTG.

This sequence joins TRBV5-6 and TRBJ2-3; no clear D. The CDR3 runs 14 residues. Germline V CDR1 and CDR2: SGHDT, YYEEEE. V shed 0 bases and J shed 4 bases, with 9 bases lying between them. In nucleotides, the CDR3 is TGTGCCAGCAGCTTGGCCCCCAGTGCAGATACGCAGTATTTT. It codes for CASSLAPSADTQYF.

This CDR3 is CAIGQGDAYEQYF. The CDR3 DNA reads as TGTGCCATCGGACAGGGAGATGCCTACGAGCAGTACTTC. The chain combines TRBV10-3 with TRBJ2-7; 8 bases map to TRBD1. Trimming removed 8 bases from V and 2 bases from J; junction bases left unmatched: 5. CDR1 and CDR2 (germline): ENHRY, SYGVKD. The CDR3 loop spans 13 amino acids.

This chain joins TRBV3-1 and TRBJ2-1; 8 nucleotides match TRBD2. V lost 4 bases and J lost 4; bases outside the gene matches: 9. Germline V CDR1 and CDR2: LGHDT, YNNKEL (reference sequence). The CDR3 consists of 16 residues. The CDR3 loop is CASSPVSGGVYNEQFF. The CDR3 nucleotides are TGTGCCAGCAGCCCGGTCAGCGGGGGCGTATACAATGAGCAGTTCTTC.

This clonotype was seen many times. This rearrangement joins TRBV5-1 to TRBJ2-1; 10 bases match TRBD1. The CDR3 contains 15 residues. Per the germline V gene, CDR1 is SGHRS and CDR2 is YFSETQ. V shed 3 bases and J 7 bases; nucleotides not matched to a gene: 7. The CDR3 DNA is TGCGCCAGCAGCTCCCGACAGGGGGCTGGTAATGAGCAGTTCTTC. It specifies CASSSRQGAGNEQFF.

As concerns this clonotype: One end of the junction is discordant with germline, which a read error may explain. The chain is built from TRBV5-1 and TRBJ2-3; 8 bases map to TRBD2. This CDR3 has 12 residues. Germline V gives CDR1 SGHRS, CDR2 YFSETQ. CDR3 coding DNA: TGCGTCAGCAGCACGGGAGGGAACACGCAGTATTTT. It codes for CVSSTGGNTQYF. The complete variable domain, with remaining parts taken from reference TRBV5-1 and TRBJ2-3, reads KAGVTQTPRYLIKTRGQQVTLSCSPISGHRSVSWYQQTPGQGLQFLFEYFSETQRNKGNFPGRFSGRQFSNSRSEMNVSTLELGDSALYLCVSSTGGNTQYFGPGTRLTVL.

This clonotype has more than one count but fewer than ten. The chain couples TRBV7-8 to TRBJ2-5, with D unclear. In germline, CDR1 is SGHVS, CDR2 FQNEAQ. The V and J ends lost 1 base and 4 bases respectively, with 10 bases between them. The CDR3 runs 14 residues. DNA for the CDR3: TGTGCCAGCAGCTTAGTTCGGTCGGCAGAGACCCAGTACTTC. Translation: CASSLVRSAETQYF.

The V and J genes are TRBV7-3 and TRBJ2-1, with TRBD2 matching 8 bases. V trimming: 5 bases; J trimming: 4 bases; junction bases outside the gene matches: 7. The germline gives CDR1 SGHTA, CDR2 FQGTGA. The CDR3 runs 15 residues. The chain's CDR3 is CASSPSGGLYNEQFF. For the CDR3, the DNA is TGTGCCAGCAGCCCCAGCGGGGGACTTTACAATGAGCAGTTCTTC.

CDR3 in DNA: TGCAGTGCAGGGGACAGGGTAGCTTTCTTT. Amino acids: CSAGDRVAFF. The V gene is TRBV20-1, the J gene TRBJ1-1; 9 bases fit TRBD1. V was clipped by 6 bases and J by 10 bases; unmatched bases: 3. Germline CDR1 and CDR2: DFQATT and SNEGSKA (reference sequence). The CDR3 is made up of 10 amino acids.

The chain uses TRBV7-9 and TRBJ1-1, with no clear D. The length of the CDR3 is 8 residues. Germline lookup yields CDR1 SEHNR and CDR2 FQNEAQ (reference sequence). Trimming shortened V by 8 bases and J by 11 bases, and 6 bases separated the two germline ends. The CDR3 here is CASDGAFF. CDR3 nucleotides: TGTGCCAGCGACGGTGCTTTCTTT.